This TCR beta chain was obtained from a study of blood T cell repertoires in COVID-19. Overall study context: Samples taken during acute and convalescent COVID-19 were collected in the United States, Italy and Spain. Nucleic acid was either cDNA or gDNA, and it came from T cells, B-cell-depleted T cells, or PBMCs.

In the authors' methods: How many nucleated cells were present was estimated from reference gene primer amplification. The repertoire was sequenced with immunoSEQ multiplex PCR; TCRdb's copy has only in-frame clones and lacks some. D and trimming were read from the DNA, whereas the V and J calls and clone size are those reported in that table. The sample has around 59,000 clones, approximately 81% seen once; the top ten hold 25% to 35%. Per the germline V gene, CDR1 is SGHRS and CDR2 is YFSETQ. The CDR3 sequence is 16 residues long. Trimming took 2 bases from V and 4 from J, leaving 15 bases between them.

This sequence was found in a woman older than 75 with active or convalescent COVID-19. Sequencing was done on a sample of peripheral blood. The J gene is TRBJ1-4, the V gene TRBV5-1; the D gene is possibly TRBD1 (5 bases). The DNA of the CDR3 is TGCGCCAGCAGCTTTAAAAGCAGGGTCTTTAATGAAAAACTGTTTTTT. Protein sequence: CASSFKSRVFNEKLFF.